The 31 T cell receptor beta chains below all came from one sample that was sequenced in a study of cytomegalovirus exposure and HLA in healthy donors. The PCR ran on 60 Vbeta and 13 Jbeta primers. This table comes from immunoSEQ multiplex PCR, and its TCRdb copy is limited to in-frame clones, with some not included. Of some 78,000 clones listed, 80% are singletons. Sequencing used PBMCs. The source of these receptors is a man aged 50-60 years in good health and CMV-seropositive.

V gene TRBV11-2 combines with J gene TRBJ2-5; maybe TRBD2 (6 bases). The germline V and J ends were trimmed by 8 bases and 0 bases, with 10 bases remaining between them. The CDR3 has 13 residues. In germline, CDR1 is SGHAT, CDR2 FQNNGV. The CDR3: CASALAHQETQYF. The CDR3 bases are TGTGCCAGCGCACTAGCCCACCAAGAGACCCAGTACTTC.

The chain joins TRBV5-4 to TRBJ2-1; 10 nucleotides line up with TRBD2. The CDR3 extends over 16 amino acids. The germline gives CDR1 SGHNT, CDR2 YYREEE (reference sequence). The trim removed 4 bases at V and 2 bases at J, leaving 6 bases unmatched. The CDR3 loop is CASSIRTSGAYNEQFF. CDR3 DNA: TGTGCCAGCAGCATTAGAACTAGCGGGGCCTACAATGAGCAGTTCTTC. Together with reference TRBV5-4 and TRBJ2-1, the CDR3 gives the full variable domain: ETGVTQSPTHLIKTRGQQVTLRCSSQSGHNTVSWYQQALGQGPQFIFQYYREEENGRGNFPPRFSGLQFPNYSSELNVNALELDDSALYLCASSIRTSGAYNEQFFGPGTRLTVL.

The chain carries TRBV6-5 and TRBJ1-2; D is unresolved. The V end lost 0 bases, the J end lost 4 bases, and 9 bases lay between the germline ends. The CDR3 covers 14 residues. The germline gives CDR1 MNHEY, CDR2 SVGAGI. The CDR3 protein is CASSYSVTTYGYTF. In DNA, the CDR3 is TGTGCCAGCAGTTACTCTGTGACAACCTATGGCTACACCTTC.

This clone was recorded only once. V is TRBV9 and J is TRBJ2-1, with 13 positions matching TRBD2. Germline V lookup: CDR1 SGDLS, CDR2 YYNGEE. V shed 3 bases, J shed 9 bases, and the junction held 6 bases outside the gene matches. This CDR3 has 15 residues. CDR3 in DNA: TGTGCCAGCAGCGCCGGACTAGCGGGAGTAGCTGAGCAGTTCTTC. Translating gives CASSAGLAGVAEQFF.

The rearrangement uses TRBV15 and TRBJ1-5; D call uncertain. Germline V gene sequence: CDR1 LNHNV, CDR2 YYDKDF (reference sequence). The V end lost 7 bases, the J end lost 0 bases, and 13 bases lay between the germline ends. The CDR3 has 15 amino acids. Written as DNA, the CDR3 is TGTGCCACCAACCCGGCGGACTATAGCAATCAGCCCCAGCATTTT. Its translation is CATNPADYSNQPQHF.

The chain uses TRBV6-1 and TRBJ1-1, with 10 bases that match TRBD1. Germline lookup yields CDR1 MNHNS and CDR2 SASEGT. V lost 4 bases to trimming and J lost 6 bases; unmatched junction nucleotides: 5. This CDR3 contains 14 residues. The DNA of the CDR3 is TGTGCCAGCAGTGCCCGACAGGGGGCCGCTGAAGCTTTCTTT. It specifies CASSARQGAAEAFF.

The chain has TRBV7-2 and TRBJ1-5; 7 bases align to TRBD1. Germline V gene sequence: CDR1 SGHTA, CDR2 FQGNSA. Unmatched junction bases numbered 3, after V lost 5 bases and J lost 2 bases. This CDR3 has 14 amino acids. The CDR3 DNA reads as TGTGCCAGCAGCCCCAGGGGGGGCAATCAGCCCCAGCATTTT. Its protein product is CASSPRGGNQPQHF.

The genes are TRBV19 and TRBJ2-1; D perhaps matches TRBD2 (5 bases). The ends were cut back, 8 bases at V and 5 bases at J, with 22 bases in the middle. CDR1 is LNHDA, CDR2 SQIVND, per germline (reference sequence). The CDR3 contains 16 residues. The CDR3, as DNA: TGTGCCAGTGAATTCCACGGAGCGGCAACACACAATGAGCAGTTCTTC. This codes for CASEFHGAATHNEQFF.

Concerning this clone itself: One end of the junction fails to match germline, which may point to a read error. J is TRBJ2-6 and V is TRBV5-4; D is possibly TRBD1 (5 bases). The length of the CDR3 is 16 residues. Germline CDR1 SGHNT, CDR2 YYREEE (reference sequence). CDR3 region: CASSLRVSSGANGLTF. CDR3 sequence (DNA): TGTGCCAGCAGCTTGCGGGTCTCCTCTGGGGCCAACGGCCTGACTTTC. Together with reference TRBV5-4 and TRBJ2-6, the CDR3 gives the full variable domain: ETGVTQSPTHLIKTRGQQVTLRCSSQSGHNTVSWYQQALGQGPQFIFQYYREEENGRGNFPPRFSGLQFPNYSSELNVNALELDDSALYLCASSLRVSSGANGLTFGAGSRLTVL.

The rearrangement joins TRBV28 to TRBJ2-1; TRBD1 agrees at 7 bases. Germline lookup yields CDR1 MDHEN and CDR2 SYDVKM. The ends lost 6 bases at V and 5 bases at J; junction bases unmatched: 7. The CDR3 spans 14 residues. CDR3 sequence: CASRPGQTNNEQFF. CDR3 nucleotide sequence: TGTGCCAGCAGGCCGGGACAGACCAACAATGAGCAGTTCTTC.

This chain connects TRBV30 to TRBJ2-3; 8 bases agree with TRBD2. CDR1 is GTSNPN, CDR2 SVGIG, per germline (reference sequence). J gave up 11 bases and V 3 bases, and 10 bases lay outside the gene matches. The CDR3 totals 13 residues. CDR3 DNA: TGTGCCTGGAGCCAACGGGGGGGTGGGATGCAGTATTTT. It codes for CAWSQRGGGMQYF.

The chain recombines TRBV29-1 with TRBJ2-1; no firm D call. Trimming cost V 5 bases and J 0 bases, with 11 bases left between them. Germline values: CDR1 SQVTM, CDR2 ANQGSEA. This CDR3 region has 14 residues. CDR3 nucleotides: TGCAGCGTTATACTCCCTAACTCCTACAATGAGCAGTTCTTC. Its translation is CSVILPNSYNEQFF.

The rearrangement joins TRBV18 to TRBJ2-7; D is perhaps TRBD1 (6 bases). Germline V gene lookup returns CDR1 KGHSH and CDR2 LQKENI. With 5 bases removed from V and 7 bases from J, the gap between germline ends came to 18 bases. The CDR3 totals 14 residues. The CDR3 region is CASSFRDSGDEQYF. The CDR3 DNA follows: TGTGCCAGCTCATTCAGGGATTCAGGGGATGAGCAGTACTTC.

Only one count was recorded for this clone. The rearrangement links TRBV2 to TRBJ1-2, with D tentatively TRBD1 (5 bases). Per the germline V gene, CDR1 is SNHLY and CDR2 is FYNNEI. The germline V and J ends were trimmed by 6 bases and 5 bases, with 19 bases remaining between them. This CDR3 has 15 amino acids. CDR3 nucleotides: TGTGCCAGCAGGCGGTGGGGCACCCAGGAGTATGGCTACACCTTC. It specifies CASRRWGTQEYGYTF. Full variable domain (rest looked up from reference TRBV2 and TRBJ1-2): EPEVTQTPSHQVTQMGQEVILRCVPISNHLYFYWYRQILGQKVEFLVSFYNNEISEKSEIFDDQFSVERPDGSNFTLKIRSTKLEDSAMYFCASRRWGTQEYGYTFGSGTRLTVV.

The J gene is TRBJ1-5, the V gene TRBV30; perhaps TRBD1 as D (5 bases). This CDR3 has 12 residues. V lost 0 bases, J lost 9 bases, and 9 bases lay in between. Germline V gene lookup returns CDR1 GTSNPN and CDR2 SVGIG (reference sequence). The CDR3 region has the DNA TGTGCCTGGAGTGTACTCGGGGGGCCCCAGCATTTT. Its protein is CAWSVLGGPQHF. Drawing the rest from reference TRBV30 and TRBJ1-5, the complete variable domain is SQTIHQWPATLVQPVGSPLSLECTVEGTSNPNLYWYRQAAGRGLQLLFYSVGIGQISSEVPQNLSASRPQDRQFILSSKKLLLSDSGFYLCAWSVLGGPQHFGDGTRLSIL.

The chain links TRBV10-3 to TRBJ2-1, with 12 bases matching TRBD2. Unmatched junction bases numbered 4, after V lost 5 bases and J lost 8 bases. The germline gives CDR1 ENHRY, CDR2 SYGVKD. This CDR3 is 14 amino acids long. The CDR3 nucleotides are TGTGCCATCAGTCGGACTAGCGGGAACGATGAGCAGTTCTTC. This translates into CAISRTSGNDEQFF.

There are a few counts of this clone. The chain has TRBV7-2 and TRBJ1-5, with D uncertain. This CDR3 has 13 residues. The germline V and J ends were trimmed by 5 bases and 2 bases, with 7 bases remaining between them. CDR1 and CDR2 from the germline V gene are SGHTA and FQGNSA. The CDR3 DNA reads TGTGCCAGCAGCCCTTTTGGCAATCAGCCCCAGCATTTT. It translates to CASSPFGNQPQHF.

The rearrangement joins TRBV5-4 to TRBJ2-5, with 9 nucleotides matching TRBD2. The germline V gene encodes CDR1 SGHNT and CDR2 YYREEE (reference sequence). The CDR3 spans 16 residues. Trimming took 1 base from V and 6 from J; bases not matched to a gene: 10. As DNA, the CDR3 is TGTGCCAGCAGCTTGTTCAAGGCGGGAGGGCCACAGACCCAGTACTTC. The encoded protein is CASSLFKAGGPQTQYF.

The V and J genes are TRBV5-1 and TRBJ2-7; TRBD2 matches 7 bases. Germline trimming cut 0 bases from V and 5 bases from J; bases unmatched to any gene: 5. Germline loops: CDR1 SGHRS, CDR2 YFSETQ. The CDR3 spans 14 residues. Here the CDR3 reads CASSLAGGGHEQYF. As DNA, the CDR3 is TGCGCCAGCAGCTTGGCGGGGGGAGGCCACGAGCAGTACTTC.

This clone has just a few counts. The genes are TRBV7-9 and TRBJ2-1; unclear D gene. This CDR3 has 14 amino acids. CDR1 is SEHNR, CDR2 FQNEAQ, per germline (reference sequence). V lost 1 base and J 8 bases, leaving 12 bases between the germline ends. Here the CDR3 DNA reads TGTGCCAGCAGCTTAGGCGCAGCTCGGGATGAGCAGTTCTTC. Residues: CASSLGAARDEQFF. The full variable domain, rest sourced from reference TRBV7-9 and TRBJ2-1, is DTGVSQNPRHKITKRGQNVTFRCDPISEHNRLYWYRQTLGQGPEFLTYFQNEAQLEKSRLLSDRFSAERPKGSFSTLEIQRTEQGDSAMYLCASSLGAARDEQFFGPGTRLTVL.

V is TRBV2 and J is TRBJ1-4; tentatively, D is TRBD1 (5 bases). The CDR3 extends over 15 amino acids. Trimming removed 3 bases at V and 6 bases at J, with 14 bases between. Germline CDR1 SNHLY, CDR2 FYNNEI. The CDR3 is CASSEDLGGDEKLFF. CDR3 in DNA: TGTGCCAGCAGTGAGGATTTGGGGGGGGATGAAAAACTGTTTTTT.

The gene calls are TRBV7-6 and TRBJ1-4; tentative D call: TRBD1 (6 bases). CDR1 SGHVS and CDR2 FNYEAQ come from the germline V gene. This CDR3 is built from 15 residues. The V end was cut by 4 bases, the J end by 3 bases, with 12 bases between. The CDR3 reads CASSSLQGANEKLFF. The CDR3 nucleotides read TGTGCCAGCAGCTCGTTACAGGGAGCTAATGAAAAACTGTTTTTT. The variable domain in full, with the rest retrieved from reference TRBV7-6 and TRBJ1-4, is GAGVSQSPRYKVTKRGQDVALRCDPISGHVSLYWYRQALGQGPEFLTYFNYEAQQDKSGLPNDRFSAERPEGSISTLTIQRTEQRDSAMYRCASSSLQGANEKLFFGSGTQLSVL.

The CDR3 region is CASSEPNSDGYTF. In nucleotides, the CDR3 is TGTGCCAGCAGTGAACCTAACTCGGATGGCTACACCTTC. V and J are TRBV6-1 and TRBJ1-2; D gene unclear. CDR3 length: 13 residues. With 2 bases removed from V and 6 bases from J, the gap between germline ends came to 10 bases. CDR1 and CDR2 from the germline V gene are MNHNS and SASEGT.

The V and J genes are TRBV7-9 and TRBJ2-3; D perhaps matches TRBD1 (5 bases). Germline values: CDR1 SEHNR, CDR2 FQNEAQ (reference sequence). This CDR3 comprises 15 residues. V shed 1 base and J shed 2 bases, with 10 bases lying between them. Here the CDR3 reads CASSLEGAPTDTQYF. The DNA of the CDR3 is TGTGCCAGCAGCTTAGAAGGGGCCCCCACAGATACGCAGTATTTT.

V and J are TRBV18 and TRBJ1-1; D not resolved. Trimming took 1 base from V and 6 from J, leaving 12 bases between them. The CDR3 has 14 residues. Germline CDR1 and CDR2: KGHSH and LQKENI. CDR3 loop: CASSPQFARAEAFF. The CDR3 nucleotides read TGTGCCAGCTCACCACAGTTCGCCCGAGCTGAAGCTTTCTTT.

CDR3 loop: CASSSAVRETQYF. The CDR3 DNA follows: TGTGCCAGCAGCTCCGCAGTAAGAGAGACCCAGTACTTC. This chain links TRBV7-6 with TRBJ2-5; D not certain. Trimming left V 4 bases short and J 4 bases short, with 10 bases between. The CDR3 runs 13 residues. Germline V lookup: CDR1 SGHVS, CDR2 FNYEAQ.

DNA for the CDR3: TGTGCCAGCAGTTACTCGTGGACAGGGGAGGGCTACACCTTC. Protein: CASSYSWTGEGYTF. The rearrangement uses TRBV6-5 and TRBJ1-2, with 9 bases fitting TRBD1. V lost 0 bases to trimming and J lost 8 bases; unmatched junction nucleotides: 4. This CDR3 region has 14 residues. The germline V gene has CDR1 MNHEY and CDR2 SVGAGI.

J is TRBJ1-1 and V is TRBV6-5; 7 nucleotides line up with TRBD1. The junction had 8 bases not matched to a gene; V was cut back by 7 bases and J by 0 bases. The germline CDR1 and CDR2 sequences are MNHEY and SVGAGI. CDR3 length: 15 residues. As DNA, the CDR3 is TGTGCCAGCACCTCACTTACAGGGGTGAACACTGAAGCTTTCTTT. Its translation: CASTSLTGVNTEAFF.

V gene TRBV27 combines with J gene TRBJ2-5; 7 bases align to TRBD2. CDR1 and CDR2 (germline): MNHEY, SMNVEV (reference sequence). V was clipped by 8 bases and J by 5 bases; unmatched bases: 8. This CDR3 is 13 amino acids long. CDR3 coding DNA: TGTGCCAGCGGGAGGGCCAGTGTGGAGACCCAGTACTTC. This sequence encodes CASGRASVETQYF.

The V call is TRBV6-5, the J call TRBJ1-4; perhaps TRBD1 as D (6 bases). Between the trimmed V and J ends, which lost 6 bases and 5 bases, there was a span of 16 bases. The CDR3 contains 15 residues. The germline V gene encodes CDR1 MNHEY and CDR2 SVGAGI. CDR3 sequence (DNA): TGTGCCAGCAGCCCAGGGGACATGCAAAATGAAAAACTGTTTTTT. Translated: CASSPGDMQNEKLFF.

This chain connects TRBV5-1 to TRBJ2-7, with 14 bases fitting TRBD2. The CDR3 is 17 residues long. The V gene end was trimmed by 7 bases and the J gene end by 7 bases; junction bases not matched to a gene: 16. Per germline, CDR1 SGHRS and CDR2 YFSETQ. CDR3 in DNA: TGCGCCAGCGGACCGCTAGTCCCGGGACTAGCGGGAGAAGAGCAGTACTTC. This codes for CASGPLVPGLAGEEQYF.